This T cell receptor (beta chain) was captured in a study of cytomegalovirus exposure and HLA in healthy donors. Regarding the study as a whole: Rare TCR sequences dominated, though some public TCRs recurred in many donors.

CDR1 is SGHVS, CDR2 FNYEAQ, per germline. The CDR3 extends over 13 amino acids. V dropped 3 bases and J dropped 3; count of bases not matched to a gene: 1. PCR employed 60 Vbeta and 13 Jbeta primers. TCRdb's copy holds only in-frame clones and misses some; the assay was immunoSEQ multiplex PCR. The sample has 150,000 to 200,000 clones, approximately 86% seen once. In the case of this clone: The antigen is unknown.

The TCR sequence derives from a woman between 18 and 30 years old in good health and CMV-seronegative. The sample taken for sequencing was PBMCs. The V gene is TRBV7-6, the J gene TRBJ2-5; TRBD1 matches at 7 bases. CDR3 region: CASSFDREETQYF. The CDR3 nucleotides are TGTGCCAGCAGCTTCGACAGGGAAGAGACCCAGTACTTC.